Included here is one T cell receptor (beta chain) sequence, with context. The antigen is not known. The germline CDR1 and CDR2 sequences are LGHDT and YNNKEL (reference sequence). Germline trimming cut 4 bases from V and 5 bases from J; bases unmatched to any gene: 11. The CDR3 spans 16 residues. In TCRdb, the 5' RACE reads were re-called with MiXCR into one record per CDR3 protein. The sample shows a few hundred thousand distinct CDR3 sequences, about 7.1% of them seen only once. This entry is derived from a study of T cells after yellow fever vaccination. Study-wide background: Fractions with few cells were prepared using SMART-Seq v4 Ultra Low Input.

General study results and limits: Some clonotypes were seen in both the CD4 and the CD8 compartments. These made up a small share and likely arose from convergent recombination. Post-booster repertoires contained most primary-vaccination clones again (around 97% CD4, 85% to 90% CD8).

The receptor comes from a man younger than 40 who received the YFV17D yellow fever vaccine. The rearrangement links TRBV3-1 to TRBJ2-5, with 9 positions matching TRBD2. The material was CD4+ T cells sorted from PBMCs, obtained 15 days after the yellow fever booster vaccination. The CDR3 reads CASSPSLGAGGETQYF. DNA for the CDR3: TGTGCCAGCAGCCCTTCCTTGGGAGCGGGAGGTGAGACCCAGTACTTC.